This T cell receptor (beta chain) was recorded in a study of regulatory T cells in long-lasting Graves disease. Sample time point: newly diagnosed GD, antithyroid drugs for less than 3 months. RNA extracted from PBMCs served as the sequencing template. V trimming: 2 bases; J trimming: 0 bases; junction bases outside the gene matches: 9. CDR1 is MNHNS, CDR2 SASEGT, per germline. The CDR3 is 17 residues long. This clonotype was detected many times. According to the study, TCR beta libraries were built with iRepertoire HTBI primers and CDR3-region Arm-PCR. TCRdb independently ran MiXCR on the multiplex PCR reads; one entry per CDR3 protein. The repertoire holds about 350,000 distinct CDR3 sequences, with 15% to 20% as singletons. A further study also used this sample, focusing on T cells in Graves' hyperthyroidism and ophthalmopathy.

This sample comprised peripheral blood mononuclear cells (PBMCs), obtained at new diagnosis, from a patient treated with antithyroid drugs. The V call is TRBV6-1, the J call TRBJ2-7, with TRBD1 matching over 8 bases. The clonotype was recovered from a young woman with Graves disease. CDR3 region: CASSEHGQGYFSYEQYF. Written as DNA, the CDR3 is TGTGCCAGCAGTGAACACGGACAGGGTTACTTCTCCTACGAGCAGTACTTC.